This T cell receptor beta chain was observed in a study of identical twins. One entry per CDR3 protein, called by TCRdb with MiXCR from the 5' RACE reads. Among 450,000 or so distinct CDR3 sequences, 12% to 15% were seen once, and the ten largest hold approximately 0.52%. This clonotype was counted between two and nine times. The antigen is unknown. Findings and limits, study-wide: Twins' surplus sharing was weaker for beta out-of-frame sequences. Clonotypes of the beta chain that were abundant in cord blood carried fewer insertions (memory repertoires showed none).

Germline V lookup: CDR1 MGHDK, CDR2 SYGVNS. The V end lost 1 base, the J end lost 10 bases, and 11 bases lay between the germline ends. The CDR3 spans 13 residues. Another study also made use of these data, one on yellow fever vaccine responses in identical twins.

The gene calls are TRBV25-1 and TRBJ2-1; D ambiguous. The material sequenced was CD4+ T cells sorted from blood. This clonotype was obtained from a woman aged 18 to 35 in good health. CDR3 DNA: TGTGCCAGCAGTGAATTTGGGTCTAACGAGCAGTTCTTC. Translating gives CASSEFGSNEQFF.